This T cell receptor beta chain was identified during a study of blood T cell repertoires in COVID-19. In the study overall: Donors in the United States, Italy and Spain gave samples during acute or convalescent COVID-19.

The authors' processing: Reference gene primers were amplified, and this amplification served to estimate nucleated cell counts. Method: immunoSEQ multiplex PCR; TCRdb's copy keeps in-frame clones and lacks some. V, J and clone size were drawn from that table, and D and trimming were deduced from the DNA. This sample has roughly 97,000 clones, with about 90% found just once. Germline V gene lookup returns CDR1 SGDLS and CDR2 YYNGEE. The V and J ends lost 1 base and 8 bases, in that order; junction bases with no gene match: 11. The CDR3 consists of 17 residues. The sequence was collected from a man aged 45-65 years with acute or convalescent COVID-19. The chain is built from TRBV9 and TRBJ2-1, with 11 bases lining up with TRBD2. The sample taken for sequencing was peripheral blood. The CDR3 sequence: CASSVSLAGGDGDEQFF. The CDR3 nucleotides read TGTGCCAGCAGCGTATCCTTAGCGGGAGGGGATGGAGATGAGCAGTTCTTC. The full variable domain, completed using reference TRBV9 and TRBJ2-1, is DSGVTQTPKHLITATGQRVTLRCSPRSGDLSVYWYQQSLDQGLQFLIQYYNGEERAKGNILERFSAQQFPDLHSELNLSSLELGDSALYFCASSVSLAGGDGDEQFFGPGTRLTVL.